The 11 T cell receptor beta chains presented below share a single source sample, sequenced in a study of T cells in localized non-small cell lung cancer. Data came from immunoSEQ multiplex PCR; TCRdb stores just in-frame clones and leaves some out. Of fewer than 60,000 clones in the sample, around 86% were seen once. The source was peripheral blood, collected before any cancer treatment. The source is a female donor over 55 with stage II squamous cell lung carcinoma.

J is TRBJ1-2 and V is TRBV7-8; 8 bases match TRBD1. Germline V gene sequence: CDR1 SGHVS, CDR2 FQNEAQ. The CDR3 spans 14 residues. V lost 5 bases and J lost 7; bases outside the gene matches: 9. The CDR3 DNA reads as TGTGCCAGCAGCCCTCGGGACAGGCTGAGTGGCTACACCTTC. This translates into CASSPRDRLSGYTF.

The genes are TRBV11-2 and TRBJ1-6; D is unclear. V lost 11 bases, J lost 9 bases, and 17 bases lay in between. This CDR3 is 13 amino acids long. Per germline, CDR1 SGHAT and CDR2 FQNNGV. The CDR3 coding sequence is TGTGCCTCCCGATTCTTACGTCCTTCACCCCTCCACTTT. Translating gives CASRFLRPSPLHF. The full variable domain, completed using reference TRBV11-2 and TRBJ1-6, is EAGVAQSPRYKIIEKRQSVAFWCNPISGHATLYWYQQILGQGPKLLIQFQNNGVVDDSQLPKDRFSAERLKGVDSTLKIQPAKLEDSAVYLCASRFLRPSPLHFGNGTRLTVT.

The chain links TRBV6-5 to TRBJ1-3; tentatively, D is TRBD1 (5 bases). The germline V gene has CDR1 MNHEY and CDR2 SVGAGI. The CDR3 length is 14 residues. Deletions cut 6 bases from V and 0 bases from J, with 9 bases between. The CDR3 is CASRMGVSGNTIYF. DNA for the CDR3: TGTGCCAGCAGAATGGGGGTCTCTGGAAACACCATATATTTT.

This chain uses TRBV5-1 with TRBJ2-1, with TRBD1 as a possible D gene (6 bases). V was cut by 3 bases and J by 9 bases, with 19 bases left in between. Germline values: CDR1 SGHRS, CDR2 YFSETQ. This CDR3 region has 15 residues. CDR3 sequence (DNA): TGCGCCAGCAGCTCCCAGGGGAGAGGACCGCGTGAGCAGTTCTTC. This gives the protein CASSSQGRGPREQFF.

The rearrangement uses TRBV4-3 and TRBJ1-5; D unresolved. This CDR3 comprises 13 residues. Germline V gene data show CDR1 as LGHNA and CDR2 as YSLEER. The V end was cut by 0 bases, the J end by 7 bases, with 7 bases between. The CDR3 DNA sequence: TGCGCCAGCAGCCAAGAGACGGGGCAGCCCCAGCATTTT. Protein product: CASSQETGQPQHF.

This chain joins TRBV12-5 and TRBJ1-1, with 8 bases that match TRBD1. The junction had 5 bases not matched to a gene; V was cut back by 6 bases and J by 2 bases. The CDR3 has 14 residues. The germline CDR1 and CDR2 sequences are LGHNT and FRNRAP. The CDR3 reads CASGPGGENTEAFF. The CDR3 bases are TGTGCTAGTGGCCCAGGGGGCGAAAACACTGAAGCTTTCTTT.

J is TRBJ2-7 and V is TRBV4-1; D not resolved. V shed 0 bases and J shed 5 bases, with 5 bases lying between them. Germline V CDR1 and CDR2: MGHRA, YSYEKL. The CDR3 runs 12 residues. The CDR3 reads CASSQDGNEQYF. The CDR3 nucleotides read TGCGCCAGCAGCCAAGATGGCAACGAGCAGTACTTC.

The V gene is TRBV30, the J gene TRBJ1-5; no definite D call. The CDR3 length is 15 residues. V lost 6 bases and J 0 bases, leaving 15 bases between the germline ends. The germline V gene encodes CDR1 GTSNPN and CDR2 SVGIG (reference sequence). The CDR3 reads CACQAGANSNQPQHF. In nucleotides, the CDR3 is TGTGCCTGCCAAGCAGGAGCTAATAGCAATCAGCCCCAGCATTTT.

V is TRBV11-2 and J is TRBJ2-3; 13 nucleotides agree with TRBD2. The germline gives CDR1 SGHAT, CDR2 FQNNGV. The CDR3 covers 15 residues. Unmatched junction bases numbered 5, after V lost 5 bases and J lost 6 bases. The CDR3 reads CASSGTSGAEDTQYF. The CDR3 DNA sequence: TGTGCCAGCAGCGGGACTAGCGGGGCGGAGGATACGCAGTATTTT.

The rearrangement links TRBV5-6 to TRBJ1-2, with 10 bases aligning to TRBD1. Trimming took 0 bases from V and 4 from J; bases not matched to a gene: 15. Germline lookup yields CDR1 SGHDT and CDR2 YYEEEE. This CDR3 spans 19 amino acids. Here the CDR3 reads CASSLGELRLRDRGYGYTF. DNA for the CDR3: TGTGCCAGCAGCTTGGGAGAATTGCGTTTAAGGGACAGGGGCTATGGCTACACCTTC.

The V call is TRBV27, the J call TRBJ1-5; 10 bases line up with TRBD1. The CDR3 runs to 16 residues. Unmatched junction bases numbered 7, after V lost 4 bases and J lost 4 bases. In germline, CDR1 is MNHEY, CDR2 SMNVEV (reference sequence). The CDR3 DNA follows: TGTGCCAGCAGTTCCTCCCGGACAGGGGGAAATCAGCCCCAGCATTTT. Translated: CASSSSRTGGNQPQHF.